This TCR beta chain appears in the sequencing data of a study of CD8+ T cells in alopecia areata. Across the whole study: Recipient mice, approximately 6-11-week-old female C3H/HeJ animals, received skin from roughly 6-12-month-old C3H/HeJ graft donors with spontaneous alopecia.

Study outcomes and limitations: In scalp samples, resident alphabeta T cells of normal skin are also sequenced. In lesional scalp, particularly from alopecia totalis/universalis, clonality was higher than in normal scalp. Among patients, TCR sharing was less clear than in mice, a difference possibly due in part to HLA diversity in the patient population.

Cell sorting was performed on pooled cutaneous lymph node cells with CD4, CD8alpha, NKG2D, NKG2ACE and other markers. Sequencing templates came from extracted RNA that was reverse transcribed into cDNA. Profiled with immunoSEQ multiplex PCR; TCRdb holds only in-frame clones, not every one. The counts give about 6,000 clones, none of them seen only once; over 25% is held by the top ten. Trimming at V came to 4 bases and at J to 5 bases, leaving 4 bases not matched to a gene. This CDR3 is built from 15 residues. CDR1 and CDR2 from the germline V gene are FNHDT and SITEND (reference sequence). This clone was counted only a few times. What it binds is not known. Any gene name here is a mouse gene name. The CDR3 end is not reached by the read, which stops 4 residues before it; the germline J gene fills it in.

Sequenced sample: CD8+ T cells sorted from a lymph node. The genes are TRBV19 and TRBJ2-1, with TRBD2 matching over 12 bases. This receptor was obtained from a C3H/HeJ mouse with alopecia areata. For the strain, the MHC haplotype given is H2-k. The CDR3 sequence: CASSWTGGGDAEQFF. The CDR3 bases that were read are TGTGCCAGCAGTTGGACTGGGGGGGGTGATGCT.